The clone carrying this T cell receptor (beta chain) showed up just a few times. Antigen specificity is unknown. Sequencing used immunoSEQ multiplex PCR; TCRdb keeps in-frame clones, though not all of them. The sample carries roughly 74,000 clones, more than 70% recorded once. The CDR3 covers 16 residues. V was pared by 0 bases and J by 3 bases, with 12 bases between. Germline V gene data show CDR1 as MNHEY and CDR2 as SMNVEV (reference sequence). The data were obtained in a study of OX40 agonist ivuxolimab in advanced cancers. The wider study: Ivuxolimab was delivered to patients intravenously every 2 weeks at doses spanning 0.01 to 10 mg/kg. Therapy given before enrollment (anti-PD-1, anti-PD-L1 or anti-CTLA-4) was allowed, and over 35% had some. Overall study findings and caveats: Circulating CD4+ and CD8+ T cells showed clonal expansion by week 6 at 0.1 to 3.0 mg/kg.

Exclusion of a patient followed from autoimmune disease history or systemic immunosuppression. This material consisted of CD4+ or CD8+ T cells sorted from blood, taken in a trial of the OX40 agonist ivuxolimab. The clonotype comes from an adult with an advanced solid tumor such as melanoma, head and neck, liver or kidney cancer. V and J are TRBV27 and TRBJ1-5, with a weak D call TRBD1 (5 bases). The CDR3 loop is CASSLSGDGLNQPQHF. CDR3 bases: TGTGCCAGCAGTTTATCCGGGGACGGACTCAATCAGCCCCAGCATTTT.